This passage covers 32 T cell receptor beta chains from one sample sequenced in a study of regulatory T cells in long-lasting Graves disease. Both iRepertoire HTBI primers and Arm-PCR of CDR3 regions were used to build the TCR beta libraries. TCRdb called the multiplex PCR reads again in MiXCR, with one record for every CDR3 protein. The sample includes hundreds of thousands of distinct CDR3 sequences, around 23% seen only once; the top ten take about 13%. Time point given: persistent/refractory GD, antithyroid drugs over 5 years with positive TRAb. Extracted PBMC RNA gave rise to the TCR library. The source material was peripheral blood mononuclear cells (PBMCs), sampled when the disease was refractory, from a patient treated with antithyroid drugs. Receptors were obtained from a female donor with Graves disease.

This clonotype was found many times. V is TRBV28 and J is TRBJ1-2; no definite D call. This CDR3 is 14 amino acids long. The V end lost 4 bases, the J end lost 5 bases, and 14 bases lay between the germline ends. Germline CDR1 MDHEN, CDR2 SYDVKM. The CDR3 region is CASSSVGRGYGYTF. In DNA form, the CDR3 reads TGTGCCAGCAGTTCCGTCGGGCGCGGGTATGGCTACACCTTC.

This clonotype was picked up many times. The chain employs TRBV30 and TRBJ1-5, with D unresolved. The CDR3 is 13 residues long. CDR1 is GTSNPN and CDR2 is SVGIG in the germline V gene (reference sequence). The V gene lost 3 bases and the J gene lost 1 base, with 7 bases spanning the gap. This chain's CDR3 is CAWSLGSNQPQHF. CDR3 coding DNA: TGTGCCTGGAGCTTGGGGAGCAATCAGCCCCAGCATTTT. The entire variable domain, with the rest obtained from reference TRBV30 and TRBJ1-5, is as follows: SQTIHQWPATLVQPVGSPLSLECTVEGTSNPNLYWYRQAAGRGLQLLFYSVGIGQISSEVPQNLSASRPQDRQFILSSKKLLLSDSGFYLCAWSLGSNQPQHFGDGTRLSIL.

This clonotype was detected many times. This rearrangement joins TRBV6-1 to TRBJ2-2; 14 nucleotides line up with TRBD2. The CDR3 contains 17 residues. Germline assignment: CDR1 MNHNS and CDR2 SASEGT. With 4 bases clipped from V and 1 base from J, the junction kept 2 bases outside the gene matches. The CDR3 DNA follows: TGTGCCAGCAGTGCGACTAGCGGGAGGGAGAACACCGGGGAGCTGTTTTTT. Translated: CASSATSGRENTGELFF.

This clonotype was seen more than once but under ten times. The chain couples TRBV4-1 to TRBJ2-2; TRBD1 might be the D (5 bases). Germline CDR1 MGHRA, CDR2 YSYEKL. The CDR3 length is 13 residues. V lost 10 bases, J lost 6 bases, and 15 bases lay in between. CDR3 bases: TGCGCCACAAACTCAGGGCTCTCCGGGGAGCTGTTTTTT. This encodes CATNSGLSGELFF.

This clonotype showed up many times. V and J are TRBV20-1 and TRBJ1-1; D is undetermined. The CDR3 is 12 amino acids. Germline assignment: CDR1 DFQATT and CDR2 SNEGSKA (reference sequence). V was pared by 3 bases and J by 2 bases, with 7 bases between. The CDR3 region has the DNA TGCAGTGCTAGGGGAGGTAACACTGAAGCTTTCTTT. This translates into CSARGGNTEAFF.

With respect to this clonotype: This likely stems from a read error, as it lies one base from a far larger clone. The V gene is TRBV12-3 or TRBV12-4, the J gene TRBJ2-5; no reliable D call. Trimming removed 3 bases from V and 3 bases from J, with 5 bases in between. The CDR3 contains 12 residues. CDR3 protein: CASSFVEETQYF. In DNA form, the CDR3 reads TGTGCCAGCAGTTTTGTCGAAGAGACCCAGTACTTC.

The chain couples TRBV13 to TRBJ2-5, with D tentatively TRBD1 (6 bases). Germline loops: CDR1 PRHDT, CDR2 FYEKMQ (reference sequence). The CDR3 sequence is 15 residues long. Trimming stripped 5 bases from V and 1 base from J, with 14 bases between. The CDR3 nucleotides read TGTGCCAGCAGCAACCGGGACACCGCCCAAGAGACCCAGTACTTC. It translates to CASSNRDTAQETQYF.

The chain carries TRBV19 and TRBJ1-1, with no clear D. The CDR3 has 14 residues. V was pared by 6 bases and J by 0 bases, with 11 bases between. In germline, CDR1 is LNHDA, CDR2 SQIVND (reference sequence). The chain's CDR3 is CASREGFMNTEAFF. CDR3 sequence (DNA): TGTGCCAGTAGGGAGGGATTCATGAACACTGAAGCTTTCTTT.

On this clonotype itself: A much larger clone sits a single nucleotide away, making a read error possible. The chain carries TRBV19 and TRBJ1-2; unclear D gene. Germline V gene data show CDR1 as LNHDA and CDR2 as SQIVND (reference sequence). V was shortened by 8 bases and J by 7 bases, with 17 bases between the two germline ends. The CDR3 runs to 13 residues. The CDR3: CASCEGRLFGYTF. Written as DNA, the CDR3 is TGTGCCAGTTGCGAAGGACGGCTCTTTGGCTACACCTTC.

V is TRBV28 and J is TRBJ2-1, with TRBD2 matching 9 bases. CDR3 length: 14 residues. The germline V gene has CDR1 MDHEN and CDR2 SYDVKM. V shed 5 bases and J 3 bases; nucleotides not matched to a gene: 2. The CDR3 DNA is TGTGCCAGCAGTCGGACTAGCGACTACAATGAGCAGTTCTTC. Translated, it gives CASSRTSDYNEQFF.

This clonotype was detected a few times. The chain carries TRBV27 and TRBJ2-1; D is perhaps TRBD1 (5 bases). The germline V gene encodes CDR1 MNHEY and CDR2 SMNVEV (reference sequence). The ends were cut back, 0 bases at V and 8 bases at J, with 26 bases in the middle. The CDR3 runs 19 residues. The CDR3 nucleotides read TGTGCCAGCAGTTTATCGACGTTAAGGGGTCTTAGAGTACTCGATGAGCAGTTCTTC. As protein: CASSLSTLRGLRVLDEQFF.

This clonotype was observed a few times. The CDR3 DNA reads as TGTGCCACCAGCAGAGCCCCGGGACTAGCGGGGGGCGAGCAGTTCTTC. It yields the protein CATSRAPGLAGGEQFF. The V gene is TRBV15, the J gene TRBJ2-1; 15 bases are shared with TRBD2. The CDR3 sequence is 16 residues long. The V gene's germline CDR1 is LNHNV and CDR2 YYDKDF (reference sequence). V lost 1 base and J lost 10; bases outside the gene matches: 5.

This clonotype was seen at least ten times. The J gene is TRBJ1-2, the V gene TRBV2; D is perhaps TRBD1 (5 bases). Trimming took off 0 bases at V and 5 bases at J, with 7 bases between the two ends. The CDR3 consists of 13 residues. Germline CDR1 SNHLY, CDR2 FYNNEI. The CDR3 nucleotides read TGTGCCAGCAGTGAAGCTTGGGGGTATGGCTACACCTTC. Translation: CASSEAWGYGYTF.

The rearrangement links TRBV20-1 to TRBJ2-7, with a possible D match to TRBD1 (6 bases). Germline V gives CDR1 DFQATT, CDR2 SNEGSKA (reference sequence). With 3 bases removed from V and 4 bases from J, the gap between germline ends came to 16 bases. This CDR3 region has 14 residues. The CDR3 sequence: CSASIGGNGYEQYF. The CDR3 region has the DNA TGCAGTGCTAGCATTGGGGGCAATGGGTACGAGCAGTACTTC.

The chain employs TRBV15 and TRBJ2-3; 8 bases line up with TRBD1. This CDR3 region has 15 residues. In germline, CDR1 is LNHNV, CDR2 YYDKDF (reference sequence). V dropped 4 bases and J dropped 5; count of bases not matched to a gene: 8. The CDR3 protein is CATSNRDRREDTQYF. In nucleotides, the CDR3 is TGTGCCACCAGCAACCGGGACAGGAGGGAAGATACGCAGTATTTT. The whole variable domain, filled in from reference TRBV15 and TRBJ2-3, reads DAMVIQNPRYQVTQFGKPVTLSCSQTLNHNVMYWYQQKSSQAPKLLFHYYDKDFNNEADTPDNFQSRRPNTSFCFLDIRSPGLGDTAMYLCATSNRDRREDTQYFGPGTRLTVL.

This chain uses TRBV28 with TRBJ2-7; TRBD2 matches at 7 bases. The CDR3 length is 19 residues. V shed 6 bases, J shed 2 bases, and the junction held 22 bases outside the gene matches. Germline V gene data show CDR1 as MDHEN and CDR2 as SYDVKM. DNA of the CDR3: TGTGCCAGCAGGAAATGGGGCAGGGCGGGCGGGAGTTGTCCCTACGAGCAGTACTTC. Protein sequence: CASRKWGRAGGSCPYEQYF.

This clonotype was picked up many times. The chain is built from TRBV7-8 and TRBJ2-7; D possibly corresponds to TRBD2 (5 bases). Trimming cost V 3 bases and J 0 bases, with 9 bases left between them. The CDR3 sequence is 14 residues long. CDR1 is SGHVS, CDR2 FQNEAQ, per germline. Here the CDR3 reads CASSLGGHSYEQYF. As DNA, the CDR3 is TGTGCCAGCAGCTTGGGCGGGCACTCCTACGAGCAGTACTTC.

This clonotype was counted between two and nine times. The chain uses TRBV28 and TRBJ1-2, with TRBD1 matching over 7 bases. J lost 5 bases, V lost 4 bases, and 7 bases had no gene match. This CDR3 has 14 residues. Germline V gene sequence: CDR1 MDHEN, CDR2 SYDVKM. CDR3 DNA: TGTGCCAGCAGTTCGGGACAGCAACTTTATGGCTACACCTTC. It yields the protein CASSSGQQLYGYTF.

The sample holds many counts of this clonotype. The chain has TRBV5-1 and TRBJ2-2; TRBD1 matches at 7 bases. Germline loops: CDR1 SGHRS, CDR2 YFSETQ. After removal of 4 bases from V and 0 bases from J, the junction contained 6 bases not matched to a gene. This CDR3 comprises 16 residues. The CDR3 region has the DNA TGCGCCAGCAGCCGAGGACAGGCTTCGAACACCGGGGAGCTGTTTTTT. Its translation is CASSRGQASNTGELFF.

J is TRBJ2-5 and V is TRBV30, with unresolved D. The V and J ends lost 4 bases and 1 base respectively, with 13 bases between them. The CDR3 has 14 residues. Germline CDR1 reads GTSNPN; CDR2 reads SVGIG (reference sequence). The CDR3 region has the DNA TGTGCCTGGACCAGACCGAGAGGCCAAGAGACCCAGTACTTC. It specifies CAWTRPRGQETQYF.

This chain connects TRBV20-1 to TRBJ1-2; 9 positions match TRBD1. Per the germline V gene, CDR1 is DFQATT and CDR2 is SNEGSKA (reference sequence). The CDR3 has 15 amino acids. V was pared by 8 bases and J by 7 bases, with 17 bases of the junction left unmatched. The CDR3 DNA follows: TGCAGTAGGGTAGAGACAGGGGGAGGGGGTAGTGGCTACACCTTC. It specifies CSRVETGGGGSGYTF.

This clonotype was observed at least ten times. V and J are TRBV4-2 and TRBJ2-5, with 7 bases identical to TRBD1. With V trimmed by 0 bases and J by 2 bases, 0 bases remained unmatched. CDR1 and CDR2 from the germline V gene are LGHNA and YNFKEQ. This CDR3 comprises 14 residues. DNA of the CDR3: TGTGCCAGCAGCCAAGAACAGGGGCAAGAGACCCAGTACTTC. Encoded protein: CASSQEQGQETQYF.

In its sample, this clonotype was seen many times. V and J are TRBV28 and TRBJ1-1; D uncertain. V lost 4 bases to trimming and J lost 0 bases, with 15 bases between them. This CDR3 has 16 amino acids. Germline V gives CDR1 MDHEN, CDR2 SYDVKM. The CDR3, as DNA: TGTGCCAGCAGTTCCCCCTCACAAGGAATGAACACTGAAGCTTTCTTT. Translating gives CASSSPSQGMNTEAFF.

This clonotype was seen more than once but under ten times. The CDR3 nucleotides read TGTGCCAGCTCACGCAACAGGGAAGATACGCAGTATTTT. This codes for CASSRNREDTQYF. The rearrangement joins TRBV18 to TRBJ2-3, with D tentatively TRBD1 (6 bases). The CDR3 consists of 13 residues. Germline CDR1 is KGHSH and CDR2 is LQKENI. V lost 4 bases, J lost 5 bases, and 10 bases lay in between.

This clonotype was seen ten or more times. The chain has TRBV20-1 and TRBJ2-5, with 8 bases that match TRBD2. The CDR3 contains 13 residues. Germline CDR1 DFQATT, CDR2 SNEGSKA (reference sequence). The CDR3: CSGLADYQETQYF. The CDR3 DNA is TGCAGCGGACTAGCAGATTACCAAGAGACCCAGTACTTC.

This clonotype has more than one count but fewer than ten. The chain joins TRBV12-3 or TRBV12-4 to TRBJ2-3; D remains unclear. CDR3 size: 15 residues. Trimming took off 3 bases at V and 2 bases at J, with 12 bases between the two ends. Here the CDR3 DNA reads TGTGCCAGCAGTTTCCCCCAAATGGCCACAGATACGCAGTATTTT. It translates to CASSFPQMATDTQYF.

This clonotype has ten or more counts. The chain couples TRBV28 to TRBJ2-5; 9 bases fit TRBD2. This CDR3 contains 16 residues. Germline CDR1 MDHEN, CDR2 SYDVKM. After removal of 3 bases from V and 5 bases from J, the junction contained 10 bases not matched to a gene. The CDR3 coding sequence is TGTGCCAGCAGTTTCCTAGCGGGGAAGAAGGGGGAGACCCAGTACTTC. Translating gives CASSFLAGKKGETQYF.

This clonotype occurred a few times. At one boundary the junction diverges from the germline segment, which might be a read error. The chain joins TRBV28 to TRBJ1-5; 9 positions agree with TRBD1. This CDR3 region has 15 residues. Germline V lookup: CDR1 MDHEN, CDR2 SYDVKM. The CDR3 here is CVSRSRDREIQPQHF. CDR3 in DNA: TGTGTCAGCAGAAGCCGGGACAGGGAGATCCAGCCCCAGCATTTT. The whole variable domain, remainder taken from reference TRBV28 and TRBJ1-5, is DVKVTQSSRYLVKRTGEKVFLECVQDMDHENMFWYRQDPGLGLRLIYFSYDVKMKEKGDIPEGYSVSREKKERFSLILESASTNQTSMYLCVSRSRDREIQPQHFGDGTRLSIL.

This clonotype has at least ten counts. V gene TRBV13 combines with J gene TRBJ2-7; 12 bases match TRBD1. The CDR3 is 17 residues long. Looked up from germline, CDR1 is PRHDT and CDR2 is FYEKMQ (reference sequence). Trimming took 4 bases from V and 6 from J; bases not matched to a gene: 13. This CDR3 reads CASSSPGQGATRSEQYF. In nucleotides, the CDR3 is TGTGCCAGCAGCTCTCCGGGACAGGGGGCAACAAGGAGCGAGCAGTACTTC. The full variable domain, with the rest looked up from reference TRBV13 and TRBJ2-7, is AAGVIQSPRHLIKEKRETATLKCYPIPRHDTVYWYQQGPGQDPQFLISFYEKMQSDKGSIPDRFSAQQFSDYHSELNMSSLELGDSALYFCASSSPGQGATRSEQYFGPGTRLTVT.

This sequence joins TRBV6-2 or TRBV6-3 and TRBJ2-1, with 7 bases lining up with TRBD2. Losses at the gene ends were 5 bases for V and 4 bases for J; bases not matched to a gene: 11. The CDR3 covers 16 residues. The germline V gene has CDR1 MNHEY and CDR2 SVGEGT. The CDR3 DNA reads as TGTGCCAGCAGTGCGCCGGAAGCGGGGCCTTACAATGAGCAGTTCTTC. It translates to CASSAPEAGPYNEQFF.

The chain has TRBV5-6 and TRBJ2-7; 10 nucleotides match TRBD2. Germline-derived CDR1 and CDR2 are SGHDT and YYEEEE. The CDR3 is 16 amino acids. V lost 3 bases to trimming and J lost 3 bases; unmatched junction nucleotides: 9. The CDR3 DNA reads TGTGCCAGCAGCTCACCTCTAGCGGGAGTCGGCTACGAGCAGTACTTC. Protein product: CASSSPLAGVGYEQYF.

This rearrangement joins TRBV20-1 to TRBJ2-7, with D possibly TRBD1 on 6 matching bases. The ends were cut back, 6 bases at V and 2 bases at J, with 17 bases in the middle. The CDR3 totals 14 residues. The V gene's germline CDR1 is DFQATT and CDR2 SNEGSKA (reference sequence). Here the CDR3 reads CSAPGRGPTYEQYF. The DNA of the CDR3 is TGCAGTGCCCCCGGCAGGGGCCCAACCTACGAGCAGTACTTC.